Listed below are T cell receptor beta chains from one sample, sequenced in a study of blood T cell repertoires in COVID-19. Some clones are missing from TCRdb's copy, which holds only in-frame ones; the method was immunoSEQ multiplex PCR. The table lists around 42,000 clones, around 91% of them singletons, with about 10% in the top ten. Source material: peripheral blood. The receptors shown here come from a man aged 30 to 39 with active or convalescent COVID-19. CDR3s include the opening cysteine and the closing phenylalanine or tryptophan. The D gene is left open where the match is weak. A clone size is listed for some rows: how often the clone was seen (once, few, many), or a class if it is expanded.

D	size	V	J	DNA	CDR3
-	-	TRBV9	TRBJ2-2	TGTGCCAGCAGCGCCCAGGGTTTCGACACCGGGGAGCTGTTTTTT	CASSAQGFDTGELFF
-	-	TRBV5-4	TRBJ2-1	TGTGCCAGCAGCTTGCACCGGACTTCGTACAATGAGCAGTTCTTC	CASSLHRTSYNEQFF
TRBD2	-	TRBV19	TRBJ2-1	TGTGCCAGTAGTAACCAGCGGGAGGGGTACAATGAGCAGTTCTTC	CASSNQREGYNEQFF
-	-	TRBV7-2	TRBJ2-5	TGTGCCAGCGGAGGAAACGGAGAGACCCAGTACTTC	CASGGNGETQYF
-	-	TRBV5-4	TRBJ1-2	TGTGCCAGCAGCGCGGACTGGGAGCGGGCGGAGTACTATGGCTACACCTTC	CASSADWERAEYYGYTF
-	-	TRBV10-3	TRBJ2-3	TGTGCCATCCCCGAGTGGATTGTGGCGGGGCGGGGTGAAGATACGCAGTATTTT	CAIPEWIVAGRGEDTQYF
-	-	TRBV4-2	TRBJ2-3	TGTGCCAGCAGCCAAGATACGGCTAGCGGCACAGATACGCAGTATTTT	CASSQDTASGTDTQYF
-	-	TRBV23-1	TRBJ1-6	TGCGCCAGCAGCGCGGGGGGGGCCGGCAATAATTCACCCCTCCACTTT	CASSAGGAGNNSPLHF
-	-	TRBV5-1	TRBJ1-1	TGCGCCAGCAGCATGCGGAGGGGGGGAGTGAACACTGAAGCTTTCTTT	CASSMRRGGVNTEAFF
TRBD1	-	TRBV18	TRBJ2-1	TGTGCCAGCTCACACCCCGGGACAGGGGCCCATGAGCAGTTCTTC	CASSHPGTGAHEQFF
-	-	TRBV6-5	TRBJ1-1	TGTGCCAGCAGTTACGCGGGCTTAGCTGAAGCTTTCTTT	CASSYAGLAEAFF
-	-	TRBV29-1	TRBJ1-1	TGCCGCGTTGGGGGGGGGTCTGAAGCTTTCTTT	CRVGGGSEAFF
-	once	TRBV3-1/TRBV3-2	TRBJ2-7	TGTGCCAGCAGCCAAGTCGGGCTAGCGACCTACGAGCAGTACTTC	CASSQVGLATYEQYF
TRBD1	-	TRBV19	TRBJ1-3	TGTGCCAGTAGTACGGAACAGGGGGTCGGCTCTGGAAACACCATATATTTT	CASSTEQGVGSGNTIYF
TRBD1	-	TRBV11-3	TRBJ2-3	TGTGCCAGCAGCCCCCGGACAGGGGGAACAGATACGCAGTATTTT	CASSPRTGGTDTQYF
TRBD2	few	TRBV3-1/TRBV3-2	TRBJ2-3	TGTGCCAGCAGCCAAATGACTAGCGGGAGTCCAGATACGCAGTATTTT	CASSQMTSGSPDTQYF
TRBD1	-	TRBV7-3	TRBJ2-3	TGTGCCAGCAGCTCGACAGGGGAGCGCACAGATACGCAGTATTTT	CASSSTGERTDTQYF
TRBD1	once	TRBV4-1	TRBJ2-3	TGCGCCAGCAGCCAAGAAGGTTACAGGGGAGCAGATACGCAGTATTTT	CASSQEGYRGADTQYF
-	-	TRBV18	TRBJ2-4	TGTGCCAGCTCACCAGGGGAGTTCGGCAAAAACATTCAGTACTTC	CASSPGEFGKNIQYF
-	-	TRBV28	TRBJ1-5	TGTGCCAGCAGTTTTGAGGGGACACAGGAATATTTT	CASSFEGTQEYF
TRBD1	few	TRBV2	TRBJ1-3	TGTGCCAGCAGAGCCGGGACAGGGGGCGGTGGAAACACCATATATTTT	CASRAGTGGGGNTIYF
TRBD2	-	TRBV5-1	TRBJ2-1	TGCGCCAGCAGCCCCACGGGACTAGCGGTAAATGAGCAGTTCTTC	CASSPTGLAVNEQFF
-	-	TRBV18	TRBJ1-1	TGTGCCAGCTCACTTGGACAGAACACTGAAGCTTTCTTT	CASSLGQNTEAFF
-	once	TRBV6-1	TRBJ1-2	TGTGCCAGCAGTGAAACCAGGGCTAGGGGTGTTGGCTACACCTTC	CASSETRARGVGYTF
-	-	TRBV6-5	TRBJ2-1	TGTGCCAGCAGTTCCCCACAAATAAAAGCCTACAATGAGCAGTTCTTC	CASSSPQIKAYNEQFF
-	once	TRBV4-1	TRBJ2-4	TGCGCCAGCAGCCAACTTCTACTAGCCAAAAACATTCAGTACTTC	CASSQLLLAKNIQYF
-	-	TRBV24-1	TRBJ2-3	TGTGCCACCAGTGATTCAACAGATACGCAGTATTTT	CATSDSTDTQYF
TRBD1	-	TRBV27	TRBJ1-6	TGTGCCAGCAGTTCCACTAGACAGGGTAATAATTCACCCCTCCACTTT	CASSSTRQGNNSPLHF
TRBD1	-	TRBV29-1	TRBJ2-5	TGCAGCGTTGGGAATATGGACAGGATCGCGACCCAGTACTTC	CSVGNMDRIATQYF
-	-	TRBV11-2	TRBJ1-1	TGTGCCAGCAGCTTAGGCGTAGGGGCGAACACTGAAGCTTTCTTT	CASSLGVGANTEAFF
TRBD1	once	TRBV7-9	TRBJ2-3	TGTGCCAGCAGCCCAACCGGGACAGCCCACACAGATACGCAGTATTTT	CASSPTGTAHTDTQYF
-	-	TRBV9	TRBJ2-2	TGTGCCAGCAGCGTAGCTAGCAGTCTCACCATCGGGGAGCTGTTTTTT	CASSVASSLTIGELFF
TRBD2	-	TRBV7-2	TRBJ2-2	TGTGCCAGCAGCCCGGGACTAGCGGGAGGGCCGAGGGAGCTGTTTTTT	CASSPGLAGGPRELFF
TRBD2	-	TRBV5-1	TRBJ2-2	TGCGCCAGCAGCTTGACTAGCGGGAGTTCTGGGGAGCTGTTTTTT	CASSLTSGSSGELFF
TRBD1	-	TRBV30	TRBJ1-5	TGTGCCTGGAGTCCGGACAGGGGAGATCAGCCCCAGCATTTT	CAWSPDRGDQPQHF
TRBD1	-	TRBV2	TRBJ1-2	TGTGCCAGCACCCGGGACAGTTATTATGGCTACACCTTC	CASTRDSYYGYTF
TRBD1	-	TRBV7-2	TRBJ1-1	TGTGCCAGCAGCTTAAAAGGGGGCGCGAACACTGAAGCTTTCTTT	CASSLKGGANTEAFF
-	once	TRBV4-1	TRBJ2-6	TGCGCCAGCAGCCAAGGGGGAGGGGGGGCCGAACCGTGGGCCAACGTCCTGACTTTC	CASSQGGGGAEPWANVLTF
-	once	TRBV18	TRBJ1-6	TGTGCCAGCTCACCCCCCGGGAGAACAGGACCCAATTCCCCCCTCCACTTT	CASSPPGRTGPNSPLHF
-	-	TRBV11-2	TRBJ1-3	TGTGCCAGCAGCTTAGAAGCGTTTCTAGGTCCTGGAAACACCATATATTTT	CASSLEAFLGPGNTIYF
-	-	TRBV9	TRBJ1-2	TGTGCCAGCAGCACGGGGGGGCAGCCCCGACAGGGCTACACCTTC	CASSTGGQPRQGYTF
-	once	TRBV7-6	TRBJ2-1	TGTGCCAGCAGCTTTACGGGGGTATACAATGAGCAGTTCTTC	CASSFTGVYNEQFF
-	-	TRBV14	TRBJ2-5	TGTGCCAGCACTACTGGAGGTGGGGAGACCCAGTACTTC	CASTTGGGETQYF
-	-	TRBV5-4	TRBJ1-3	TGTGCCAGCAGCTTCGGGTCCTACTCTGGAAACACCATATATTTT	CASSFGSYSGNTIYF
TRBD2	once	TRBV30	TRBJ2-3	TGTGCCTGGAACGGACTAGCGGTCACAGATACGCAGTATTTT	CAWNGLAVTDTQYF
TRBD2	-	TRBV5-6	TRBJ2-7	TGTGCCAGCAGCCCCTTCATAGCGGGGGACACCTACGAGCAGTACTTC	CASSPFIAGDTYEQYF
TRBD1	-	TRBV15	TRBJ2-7	TGTGCCACCAGCAGAGGGGGGGACAGGGTCGAGCAGTACTTC	CATSRGGDRVEQYF
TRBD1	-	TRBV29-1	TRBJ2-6	TGCAGCGCCTATCAGGGGGCTGGGGCCAACGTCCTGACTTTC	CSAYQGAGANVLTF
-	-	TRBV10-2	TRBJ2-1	TGCGCCAGCAGTGAGCCGGAGGAGTCCTACAATGAGCAGTTCTTC	CASSEPEESYNEQFF
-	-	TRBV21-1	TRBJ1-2	TGTGCCAGCAGCAAAAAATCTCCGATTCGGTCGAAAATGAGGCGGGGGCCCTATGGCTACACCTTC	CASSKKSPIRSKMRRGPYGYTF
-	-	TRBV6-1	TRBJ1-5	TGTGCCAGCAGTGAAGGTTGGGGGCGCAGGGGTCATCAGCCCCAGCATTTT	CASSEGWGRRGHQPQHF
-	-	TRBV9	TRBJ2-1	TGTGCCAGCAGCGTAGATGGCGGGGGCCGAGGAAATGAGCAGTTCTTC	CASSVDGGGRGNEQFF
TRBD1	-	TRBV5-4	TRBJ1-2	TGTGCCAGCAGTAAGGACAGGGGAAACTATGGCTACACCTTC	CASSKDRGNYGYTF
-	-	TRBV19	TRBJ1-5	TGTGCCAGTAGTATAGGCGGGGGGGCTCTGAGCAATCAGCCCCAGCATTTT	CASSIGGGALSNQPQHF
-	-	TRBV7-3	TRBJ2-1	TGTGCCAGCAGCTACCAGAATGAGCAGTTCTTC	CASSYQNEQFF
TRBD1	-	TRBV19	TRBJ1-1	TGTGCCACCCGAGTGACAGGGGGCGCGGGGACTGAAGCTTTCTTT	CATRVTGGAGTEAFF
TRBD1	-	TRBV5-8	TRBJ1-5	TGTGCCAGCAGCTCCCTGGACAGGGCGGGCAATCAGCCCCAGCATTTT	CASSSLDRAGNQPQHF
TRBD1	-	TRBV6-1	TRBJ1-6	TGTGCCAGCAGTGAAATCGGACAGGGTAATTCACCCCTCCACTTT	CASSEIGQGNSPLHF
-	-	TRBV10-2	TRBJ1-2	TGCGCCAGCAACGTCGGGGGGGCCGGTGGCTACACCTTC	CASNVGGAGGYTF